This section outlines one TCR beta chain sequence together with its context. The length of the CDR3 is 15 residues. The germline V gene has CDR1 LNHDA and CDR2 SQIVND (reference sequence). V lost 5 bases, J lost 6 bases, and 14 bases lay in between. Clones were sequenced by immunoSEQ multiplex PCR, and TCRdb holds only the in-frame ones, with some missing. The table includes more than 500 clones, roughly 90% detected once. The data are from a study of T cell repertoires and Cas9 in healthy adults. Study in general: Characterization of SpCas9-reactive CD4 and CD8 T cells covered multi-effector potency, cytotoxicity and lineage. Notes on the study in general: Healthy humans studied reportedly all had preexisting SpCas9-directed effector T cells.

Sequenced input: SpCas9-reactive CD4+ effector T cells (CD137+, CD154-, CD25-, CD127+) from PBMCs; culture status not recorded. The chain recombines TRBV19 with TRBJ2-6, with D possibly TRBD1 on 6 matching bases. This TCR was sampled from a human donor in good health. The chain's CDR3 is CASSLHRVKANVLTF. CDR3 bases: TGTGCCAGTAGTCTACACAGGGTGAAGGCCAACGTCCTGACTTTC.